This entry lists 12 T cell receptor beta chains sequenced from one sample in a study of T-cell memory formation after mild COVID-19 (dated by TCRdb to about 2021). The library was prepared using 5' RACE. The sequencer was an Illumina NovaSeq 6000. In-frame beta chains were kept once TCRdb had trimmed the public reads at Q25 with fastp and called clones with MiXCR. Merged by CDR3 protein, the rows form single entries marked with the most common genes and DNA. This sample has approximately 89,000 distinct CDR3 sequences in its table, and 25% of those were observed once. Under 50% of the sample comes from the top ten. Sequenced input: PBMCs or a T cell subset sorted from them (not recorded which). These receptors all come from a man between 18 and 29 years old who had mild COVID-19 (a few samples of this study predate the infection). The sample titles of this study are shuffled in the database, so cell type and time point are left out; the donor was told from shared clones.

CDR3 sequence: CASSPKTGISGANVLTF. CDR3 nucleotides: TGTGCCAGCAGCCCTAAGACAGGTATCTCTGGGGCCAACGTCCTGACTTTC. The chain recombines TRBV9 with TRBJ2-6; a weak D match, TRBD1 (6 bases). The germline V gene has CDR1 SGDLS and CDR2 YYNGEE. The CDR3 runs 17 residues. Trimming stripped 4 bases from V and 0 bases from J, with 14 bases between.

This clonotype was counted a few times. The CDR3 does not close with the conserved phenylalanine or tryptophan, likely indicating a read error. It is unclear where the CDR3 begins or ends on the DNA, so no DNA is shown, and the CDR3 is as TCRdb lists it. This rearrangement joins TRBV12-3 or TRBV12-4 to TRBJ2-7; the D call of TRBD1 is as the table states it, not checked on the DNA. The length of the CDR3 is 11 amino acids, counting both ends. The chain's CDR3 is CASSGQGLGGI.

This rearrangement joins TRBV7-8 to TRBJ2-3; D is unresolved. Trimming left V 1 base short and J 4 bases short, with 12 bases between. This CDR3 comprises 15 residues. Germline-derived CDR1 and CDR2 are SGHVS and FQNEAQ. In nucleotides, the CDR3 is TGTGCCAGCAGCTTAGAAAAGGCATTAGCAGATACGCAGTATTTT. Translating gives CASSLEKALADTQYF.

The chain is built from TRBV5-1 and TRBJ2-1, with TRBD1 matching over 8 bases. V shed 1 base, J shed 5 bases, and the junction held 5 bases outside the gene matches. Germline V gives CDR1 SGHRS, CDR2 YFSETQ. The CDR3 runs 15 residues. CDR3: CASSLWTGWNNEQFF. The CDR3 nucleotides read TGCGCCAGCAGCTTGTGGACAGGGTGGAACAATGAGCAGTTCTTC. The variable domain in full, with the rest retrieved from reference TRBV5-1 and TRBJ2-1, is KAGVTQTPRYLIKTRGQQVTLSCSPISGHRSVSWYQQTPGQGLQFLFEYFSETQRNKGNFPGRFSGRQFSNSRSEMNVSTLELGDSALYLCASSLWTGWNNEQFFGPGTRLTVL.

The chain is built from TRBV2 and TRBJ2-1; D is unresolved. The CDR3 contains 10 residues. The V and J ends lost 7 bases and 7 bases respectively, with 5 bases between them. Germline CDR1 and CDR2: SNHLY and FYNNEI. CDR3 sequence reads: CASTANEQFF. In DNA, the CDR3 is TGTGCCAGCACGGCGAATGAGCAGTTCTTC.

This chain uses TRBV6-2 or TRBV6-3 with TRBJ2-7; weak D call: TRBD1 (5 bases). This CDR3 region has 12 residues. CDR1 MNHEY and CDR2 SVGEGT come from the germline V gene. Trimming shortened V by 5 bases and J by 4 bases, and 9 bases separated the two germline ends. This chain's CDR3 is CASSNQGYEQYV. In DNA, the CDR3 is TGTGCCAGCAGTAACCAGGGTTACGAGCAGTACGTC.

This chain joins TRBV9 and TRBJ2-3; 10 bases line up with TRBD2. J was trimmed by 2 bases and V by 4 bases; bases with no gene match: 7. The length of the CDR3 is 16 residues. Germline CDR1 reads SGDLS; CDR2 reads YYNGEE. CDR3 amino acids: CASSTSSGGFTDTQYF. The CDR3 coding sequence is TGTGCCAGCAGCACCTCTAGCGGGGGTTTCACAGATACGCAGTATTTT. Filled out from reference TRBV9 and TRBJ2-3, the complete variable domain reads DSGVTQTPKHLITATGQRVTLRCSPRSGDLSVYWYQQSLDQGLQFLIQYYNGEERAKGNILERFSAQQFPDLHSELNLSSLELGDSALYFCASSTSSGGFTDTQYFGPGTRLTVL.

In this sample, this clonotype turned up a few times. The chain joins TRBV11-2 to TRBJ2-1; maybe TRBD1 (5 bases). Germline CDR1 is SGHAT and CDR2 is FQNNGV. The V gene lost 6 bases and the J gene lost 5 bases, with 8 bases spanning the gap. This CDR3 spans 12 amino acids. The CDR3, as DNA: TGTGCCAGCAGTGTGGGGCACAATGAGCAGTTCTTC. Its protein product is CASSVGHNEQFF.

This chain connects TRBV27 to TRBJ2-2; 10 bases line up with TRBD2. The length of the CDR3 is 18 residues. Germline CDR1 is MNHEY and CDR2 is SMNVEV (reference sequence). Trimming removed 3 bases from V and 4 bases from J; junction bases left unmatched: 11. The CDR3 sequence: CASSFTSGVSRGTGELFF. The CDR3 DNA reads TGTGCCAGCAGTTTCACTAGCGGGGTTTCCCGAGGCACCGGGGAGCTGTTTTTT.

The chain recombines TRBV7-2 with TRBJ1-1; D might be TRBD1 (5 bases). Germline loops: CDR1 SGHTA, CDR2 FQGNSA. The V end lost 3 bases, the J end lost 0 bases, and 8 bases lay between the germline ends. The CDR3 covers 14 residues. CDR3 sequence: CASSFLGLNTEAFF. The CDR3 DNA reads as TGTGCCAGCAGCTTCCTGGGGCTGAACACTGAAGCTTTCTTT. The variable domain in full, completed from reference TRBV7-2 and TRBJ1-1, reads GAGVSQSPSNKVTEKGKDVELRCDPISGHTALYWYRQSLGQGLEFLIYFQGNSAPDKSGLPSDRFSAERTGGSVSTLTIQRTQQEDSAVYLCASSFLGLNTEAFFGQGTRLTVV.

The rearrangement joins TRBV5-1 to TRBJ2-7; D remains unclear. Trimming left V 2 bases short and J 7 bases short, with 16 bases between. Germline CDR1 and CDR2: SGHRS and YFSETQ. CDR3 length: 14 amino acids. CDR3 coding DNA: TGCGCCAGCAGCTTCGACGGCGTTCGTGGGGAGCAGTACGTC. It specifies CASSFDGVRGEQYV.

The chain employs TRBV11-3 and TRBJ2-2; 7 bases match TRBD1. Trimming cost V 6 bases and J 0 bases; bases outside gene matches: 7. This CDR3 is 16 amino acids long. The germline gives CDR1 SGHNT, CDR2 YENEEA. The CDR3 loop is CASSREGQTNTGELFF. The CDR3, as DNA: TGTGCCAGCAGTCGAGAGGGACAGACGAACACCGGGGAGCTGTTTTTT.